This TCR beta chain was found in a study of blood T cells in healthy people across ages. CDR1 MDHEN and CDR2 SYDVKM come from the germline V gene. The J segment lost 11 bases and the V segment lost 7 bases, leaving 7 bases of the junction unmatched. The CDR3 runs 12 residues. Researchers isolated at least 6 million PBMCs per sample. Together with a sample-barcoded 5' primer, a J-beta primer mix was included in a second PCR lasting roughly 7 to 11 cycles. TCRdb re-called the 5' RACE reads through MiXCR, storing one row per CDR3 protein. The sample shows fewer than 800,000 distinct CDR3 sequences, around 25% of them seen only once. In the case of this clonotype: As yet, its antigen is unknown.

General study results and limits: Naive CD4+ cell counts and diversity both ran higher in long-lived than in aged donors.

These data were likewise used in another study, on T cells of mothers and their children. That paper notes: Reads recorded for TCR beta CDR3 numbered over 9.5 million per mother and several million per child.

The chain couples TRBV28 to TRBJ2-5; 10 positions match TRBD1. Material: blood. The source is a boy aged 5-17 years in good health. Here the CDR3 reads CASNDRDRGQYF. DNA of the CDR3: TGTGCCAGCAATGATAGGGACAGGGGACAGTACTTC.